The entry below gives a single TCR beta chain sequence along with its context. As yet, its antigen is unknown. It was with 60 Vbeta and 13 Jbeta primers that the PCR ran. Libraries were prepared by immunoSEQ multiplex PCR; TCRdb keeps only in-frame clonotypes and omits some of them. In the table there are approximately 150,000 clones, 73% of which are singletons. The data are from a study of cytomegalovirus exposure and HLA in healthy donors. Study results and limitations: In vitro data verified a few CMV-associated chains as specific for CMV antigens.

Germline V gene lookup returns CDR1 SGDLS and CDR2 YYNGEE. The CDR3 runs 18 residues. The trim removed 4 bases at V and 3 bases at J, leaving 14 bases unmatched. The source is a woman under 30 in good health and CMV-seropositive. The sequenced material came from PBMCs. This chain connects TRBV9 to TRBJ2-7; 12 bases are shared with TRBD1. CDR3 sequence reads: CASSPRAGQGASHYEQYF. CDR3 in DNA: TGTGCCAGCAGCCCACGCGCGGGACAGGGGGCCTCACACTACGAGCAGTACTTC.